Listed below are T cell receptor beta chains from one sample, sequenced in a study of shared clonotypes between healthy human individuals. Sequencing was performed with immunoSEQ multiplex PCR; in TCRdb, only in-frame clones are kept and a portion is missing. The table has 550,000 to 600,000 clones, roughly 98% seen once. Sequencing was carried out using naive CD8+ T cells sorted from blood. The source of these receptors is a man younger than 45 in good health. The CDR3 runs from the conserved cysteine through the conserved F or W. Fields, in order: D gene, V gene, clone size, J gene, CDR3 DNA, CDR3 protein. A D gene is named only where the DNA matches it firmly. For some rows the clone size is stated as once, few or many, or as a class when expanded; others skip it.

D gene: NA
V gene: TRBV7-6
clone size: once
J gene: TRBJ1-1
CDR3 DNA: TGTGCCAGCAGCTTAAGTGACGGGACTGAAGCTTTCTTT
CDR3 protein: CASSLSDGTEAFF

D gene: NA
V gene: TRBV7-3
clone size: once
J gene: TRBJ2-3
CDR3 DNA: TGTGCCAGCAGCTCCATTCCGGGAGCTGGAGATACGCAGTATTTT
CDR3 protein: CASSSIPGAGDTQYF

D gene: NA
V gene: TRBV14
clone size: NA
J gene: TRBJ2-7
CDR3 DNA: TGTGCCAGCAGCCAAGCGGGAGTGTCCTACGAGCAGTACTTC
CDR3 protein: CASSQAGVSYEQYF

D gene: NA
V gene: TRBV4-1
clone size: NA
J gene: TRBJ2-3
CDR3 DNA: TGCGCCAGCAGCATCGGTGCCACAGATACGCAGTATTTT
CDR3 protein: CASSIGATDTQYF

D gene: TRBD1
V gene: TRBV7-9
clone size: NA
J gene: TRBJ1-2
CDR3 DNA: TGTGCCAGCAGCTTAAGGACAGGTTTGGACTATGGCTACACCTTC
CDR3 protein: CASSLRTGLDYGYTF

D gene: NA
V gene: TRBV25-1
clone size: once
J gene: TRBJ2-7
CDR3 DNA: TGTGCCAGCAGTGGAATACAGATGAACTCCTACGAGCAGTACTTC
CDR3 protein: CASSGIQMNSYEQYF

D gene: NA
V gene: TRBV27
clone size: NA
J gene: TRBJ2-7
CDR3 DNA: TGTGCCAGCAGTTTCAAGGGCAGGAGCTCCTACGAGCAGTACTTC
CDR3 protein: CASSFKGRSSYEQYF

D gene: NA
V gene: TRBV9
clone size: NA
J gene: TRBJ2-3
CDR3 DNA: TGTGCCAGTGGGGAGCAGAGCCCCACAGATACGCAGTATTTT
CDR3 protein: CASGEQSPTDTQYF

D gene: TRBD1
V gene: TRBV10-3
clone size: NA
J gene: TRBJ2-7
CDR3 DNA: TGTGCCATCAGTGGAGGACGGGACAGCTCCTACGAGCAGTACTTC
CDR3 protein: CAISGGRDSSYEQYF

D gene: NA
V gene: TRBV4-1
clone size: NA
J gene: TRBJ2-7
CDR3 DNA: TGCGCCAGCAGCCAAGAAGAAAGTAACGAGCAGTACTTC
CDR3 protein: CASSQEESNEQYF

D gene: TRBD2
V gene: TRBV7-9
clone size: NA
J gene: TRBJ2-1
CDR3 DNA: TGTGCCAGCAGCTTACCAGCGGGATCAGTCGAGCAGTTCTTC
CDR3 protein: CASSLPAGSVEQFF

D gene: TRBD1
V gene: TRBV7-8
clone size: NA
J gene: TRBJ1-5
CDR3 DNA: TGTGCCAGCAGCCTACCCCCCGGCAGGGGGTCGATTCAGCCCCAGCATTTT
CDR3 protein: CASSLPPGRGSIQPQHF

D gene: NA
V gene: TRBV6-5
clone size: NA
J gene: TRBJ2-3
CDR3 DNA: TGTGCCAGCAGTTACGTCCAGGGTACAGATACGCAGTATTTT
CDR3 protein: CASSYVQGTDTQYF

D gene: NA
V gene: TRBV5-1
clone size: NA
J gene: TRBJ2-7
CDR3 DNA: TGCGCCAGCAGCTGGCAGGGAGGCTACGAGCAGTACTTC
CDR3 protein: CASSWQGGYEQYF

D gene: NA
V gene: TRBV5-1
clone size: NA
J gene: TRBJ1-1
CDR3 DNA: TGCGCCAGCATAGGGGACAACACTGAAGCTTTCTTT
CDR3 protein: CASIGDNTEAFF

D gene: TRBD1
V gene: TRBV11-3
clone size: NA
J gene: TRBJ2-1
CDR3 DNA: TGTGCCAGCAGCTTAGACAAGGTGGGGACAGGGGTCAGAAGTGAGCAGTTCTTC
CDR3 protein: CASSLDKVGTGVRSEQFF

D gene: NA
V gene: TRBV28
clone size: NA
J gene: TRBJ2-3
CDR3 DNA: TGTGCCAGCAAACTTAGCGGGAGTGGGGGGACAGGGTATTTT
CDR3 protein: CASKLSGSGGTGYF

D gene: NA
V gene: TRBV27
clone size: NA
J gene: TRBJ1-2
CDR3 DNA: TGTGCCAGCAGAGAACCAGTCTTGGGCTACACCTTC
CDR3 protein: CASREPVLGYTF

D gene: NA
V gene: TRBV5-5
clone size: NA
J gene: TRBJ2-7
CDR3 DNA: TGTGCCAGCAGCCCGGCCGTCTCCTACGAGCAGTACTTC
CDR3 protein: CASSPAVSYEQYF

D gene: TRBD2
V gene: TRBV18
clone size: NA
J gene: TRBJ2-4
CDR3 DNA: TGTGCCAGCTCATTACTAGCGGGAGGGCGCGGCGGAGCCAAAAACATTCAGTACTTC
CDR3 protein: CASSLLAGGRGGAKNIQYF

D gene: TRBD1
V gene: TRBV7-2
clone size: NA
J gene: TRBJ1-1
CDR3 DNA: TGTGCCAGCAGCTTAGTTTCGGGTCCGGACAGGGGAACTTTCTTT
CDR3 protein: CASSLVSGPDRGTFF

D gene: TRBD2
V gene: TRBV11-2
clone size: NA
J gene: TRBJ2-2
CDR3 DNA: TGTGCCAGCAGCTTCTGGCTAGCGGGAGGGCCGGTGACCGGGGAGCTGTTTTTT
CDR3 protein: CASSFWLAGGPVTGELFF

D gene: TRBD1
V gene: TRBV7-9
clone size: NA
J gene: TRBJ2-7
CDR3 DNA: TGTGCCAGCAGCGAGGGGACAGGGCGTGCTAACGAGCAGTACTTC
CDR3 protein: CASSEGTGRANEQYF

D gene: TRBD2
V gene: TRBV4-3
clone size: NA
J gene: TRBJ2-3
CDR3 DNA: TGCGCCAGCAGCCGAGGAGCGGGAGGCACAGATACGCAGTATTTT
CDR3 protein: CASSRGAGGTDTQYF

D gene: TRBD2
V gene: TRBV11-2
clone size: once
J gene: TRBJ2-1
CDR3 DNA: TGTGCCAGCAGCCTAGCGGGATTATCCAATGAGCAGTTCTTC
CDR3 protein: CASSLAGLSNEQFF

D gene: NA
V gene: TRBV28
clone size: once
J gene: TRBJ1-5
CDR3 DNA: TGTGCCAGCAGATTCAGGGGCTCGGAGCCCCAGCATTTT
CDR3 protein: CASRFRGSEPQHF

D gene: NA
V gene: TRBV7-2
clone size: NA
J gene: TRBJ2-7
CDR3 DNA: TGTGCCAGCAGCTTAGCTGGATCCTCCTACGAGCAGTACTTC
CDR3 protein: CASSLAGSSYEQYF

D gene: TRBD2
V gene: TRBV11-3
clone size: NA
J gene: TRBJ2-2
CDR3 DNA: TGTGCCAGCAGCTCCGTAGGCGGGAGTCCCGGGGAGCTGTTTTTT
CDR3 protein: CASSSVGGSPGELFF

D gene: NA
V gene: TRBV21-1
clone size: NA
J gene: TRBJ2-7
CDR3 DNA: TGTGCCAGCAGCAAATCCGGCCAAAGACCTTTCCGGCCGAAGCGGGAGCTCAACGAGCAGTACTTC
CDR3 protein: CASSKSGQRPFRPKRELNEQYF

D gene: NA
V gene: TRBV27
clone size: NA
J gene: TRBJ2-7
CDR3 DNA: TGTGCCAGCAGTAACGGACAGTCCTACGAGCAGTACTTC
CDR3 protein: CASSNGQSYEQYF

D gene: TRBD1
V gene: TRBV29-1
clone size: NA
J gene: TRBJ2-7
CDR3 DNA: TGCAGCGTTCGAGACGACAGGGTGGGATACGAGCAGTACTTC
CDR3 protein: CSVRDDRVGYEQYF

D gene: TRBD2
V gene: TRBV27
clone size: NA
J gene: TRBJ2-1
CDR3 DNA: TGTGCCAGCAGTTTACTAGCGGGAGCTAATGAGCAGTTCTTC
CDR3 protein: CASSLLAGANEQFF

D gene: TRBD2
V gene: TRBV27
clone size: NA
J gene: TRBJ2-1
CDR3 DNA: TGTGCCAGCAGCACTAGCGGGGGCTACAATGAGCAGTTCTTC
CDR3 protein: CASSTSGGYNEQFF

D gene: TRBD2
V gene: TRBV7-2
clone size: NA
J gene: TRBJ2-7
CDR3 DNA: TGTGCCAGCAGCTTAGTCCGGGGGGGATACGAGCAGTACTTC
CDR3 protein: CASSLVRGGYEQYF

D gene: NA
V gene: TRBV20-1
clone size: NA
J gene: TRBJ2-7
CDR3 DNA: TGCAGTGCTAGCTGTGGGCAGTACTTC
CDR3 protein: CSASCGQYF

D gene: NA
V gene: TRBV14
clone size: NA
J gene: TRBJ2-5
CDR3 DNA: TGTGCCAGCAGCACCCCGGGACACGAGTATGAGACCCAGTACTTC
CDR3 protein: CASSTPGHEYETQYF

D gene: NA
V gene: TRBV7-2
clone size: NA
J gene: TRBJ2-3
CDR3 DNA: TGTGCCAGCAGAGGGGGTCTATCCACAGATACGCAGTATTTT
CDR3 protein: CASRGGLSTDTQYF

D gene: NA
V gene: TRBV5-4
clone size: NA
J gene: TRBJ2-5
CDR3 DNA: TGTGCCAGCAGCTTAAGTGAGGGGCTAATCCAAGAGACCCAGTACTTC
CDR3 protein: CASSLSEGLIQETQYF

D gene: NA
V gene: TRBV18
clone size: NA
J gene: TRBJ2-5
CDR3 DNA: TGTGCCAGCTCACTTACGGCGAGGGGTAAAGAGACCCAGTACTTC
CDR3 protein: CASSLTARGKETQYF

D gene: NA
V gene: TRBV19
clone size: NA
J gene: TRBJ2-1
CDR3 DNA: TGTGCCAGTAGTAACCTCCGGTTGGGAGCGTCACACAATGAGCAGTTCTTC
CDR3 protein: CASSNLRLGASHNEQFF